This T cell receptor (beta chain) was obtained from a study of cytomegalovirus exposure and HLA in healthy donors. Trimming at V came to 5 bases and at J to 8 bases, leaving 8 bases not matched to a gene. There are 14 residues in the CDR3. Germline CDR1 and CDR2: SGHAT and FQNNGV. PCR involved 60 Vbeta and 13 Jbeta primers. The data were produced by immunoSEQ multiplex PCR, yet TCRdb's version contains in-frame clones alone and is incomplete. The record lists 85,000 to 110,000 clones, of which the ten most abundant hold less than 4%. The chain is built from TRBV11-2 and TRBJ2-1, with TRBD2 matching 8 bases. Sequencing was carried out using PBMCs. The origin of this receptor is a man aged 35 to 55 in good health and CMV-seronegative. The CDR3 DNA is TGTGCCAGCAGCCTACCCCCACTAGCGGATGAGCAGTTCTTC. It translates to CASSLPPLADEQFF.